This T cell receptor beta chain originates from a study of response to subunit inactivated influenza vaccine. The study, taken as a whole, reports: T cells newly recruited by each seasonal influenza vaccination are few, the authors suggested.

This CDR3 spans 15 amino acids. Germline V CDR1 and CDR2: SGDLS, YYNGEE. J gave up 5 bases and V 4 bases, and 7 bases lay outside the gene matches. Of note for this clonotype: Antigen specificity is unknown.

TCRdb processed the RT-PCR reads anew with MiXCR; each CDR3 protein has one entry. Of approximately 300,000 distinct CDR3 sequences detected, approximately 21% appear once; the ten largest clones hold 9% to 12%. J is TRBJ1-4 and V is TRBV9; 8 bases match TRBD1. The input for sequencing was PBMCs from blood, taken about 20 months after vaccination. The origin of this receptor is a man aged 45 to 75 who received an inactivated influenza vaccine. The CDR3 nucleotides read TGTGCCAGCAGCCCGCGGACAGGGTTGAATGAAAAACTGTTTTTT. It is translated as CASSPRTGLNEKLFF.